The 4 T cell receptor beta chains reported below all come from one sample, sequenced in a study of blood T cell repertoires in COVID-19. Method: immunoSEQ multiplex PCR; TCRdb's copy keeps in-frame clones and lacks some. This sample has around 330,000 clones, with around 84% found just once. Sequenced sample: PBMCs or T cells enriched from blood (not recorded which). The receptors originated from a woman aged 25-40 years who had been exposed to COVID-19.

The chain carries TRBV3-1 (or the pseudogene TRBV3-2) and TRBJ2-1; 12 nucleotides line up with TRBD2. Trimming removed 0 bases from V and 12 bases from J; junction bases left unmatched: 12. Germline V gene lookup returns CDR1 LGHDT and CDR2 YNNKEL (reference sequence). The CDR3 runs 17 residues. CDR3 residues: CASSQETTSGSRLRQFF. DNA of the CDR3: TGTGCCAGCAGCCAAGAAACGACTAGCGGGAGTCGTTTAAGGCAGTTCTTC.

The chain joins TRBV7-2 to TRBJ2-7; TRBD1 is a possible D gene (5 bases). V was trimmed by 4 bases and J by 4 bases, leaving 14 bases between them. The germline gives CDR1 SGHTA, CDR2 FQGNSA. The CDR3 is 14 residues long. The CDR3 nucleotides are TGTGCCAGCAGCTCATCAACCCAGGGATACGAGCAGTACTTC. It yields the protein CASSSSTQGYEQYF.

This rearrangement joins TRBV18 to TRBJ1-1, with a possible D match to TRBD1 (5 bases). Trimming stripped 6 bases from V and 4 bases from J, with 6 bases between. This CDR3 is built from 11 residues. CDR1 is KGHSH and CDR2 is LQKENI in the germline V gene. The CDR3, as DNA: TGTGCCAGCTCCAGGGTCACTGAAGCTTTCTTT. Its protein product is CASSRVTEAFF.

This clone has just a few counts. The rearrangement links TRBV7-2 to TRBJ1-4, with 8 bases that match TRBD1. With V trimmed by 5 bases and J by 5 bases, 7 bases remained unmatched. The CDR3 runs to 15 residues. From germline, CDR1 is SGHTA and CDR2 FQGNSA. This CDR3 is CASSPRDRSNEKLFF. The CDR3 coding sequence is TGTGCCAGCAGCCCCCGGGACAGGTCGAATGAAAAACTGTTTTTT. Supplemented by reference TRBV7-2 and TRBJ1-4, the full variable domain reads GAGVSQSPSNKVTEKGKDVELRCDPISGHTALYWYRQSLGQGLEFLIYFQGNSAPDKSGLPSDRFSAERTGGSVSTLTIQRTQQEDSAVYLCASSPRDRSNEKLFFGSGTQLSVL.